Shown below are 7 T cell receptor beta chains from a single sample sequenced in a study of vaccination effects on CD4 cells after COVID-19. Pools of viral peptides were used by the ViraFEST assay to expand antigen-specific CD4+ T cells ahead of sequencing. Upon completion of 10 to 11 days in culture, CD4+ T cells were isolated. Measured with immunoSEQ multiplex PCR; TCRdb has only the in-frame clones, and not every one. The sample holds roughly 20,000 clones, roughly 70% seen once. Their antigens are not known. The sequenced sample was CD4+ T cells from PBMCs cultured with HCoV-229E spike peptides, obtained before COVID-19 vaccination. Receptors were obtained from a human donor who received a COVID-19 vaccine.

The chain links TRBV6-2 or TRBV6-3 to TRBJ2-3, with 9 bases matching TRBD2. Germline CDR1 MNHEY, CDR2 SVGEGT. This CDR3 region has 14 residues. The V segment lost 4 bases and the J segment 1 base; nucleotides outside the gene matches: 0. CDR3 sequence: CASSWTSGTDTQYF. Written as DNA, the CDR3 is TGTGCCAGCAGTTGGACTAGCGGCACAGATACGCAGTATTTT.

This clone was detected once. The chain combines TRBV6-5 with TRBJ2-7; a possible D gene is TRBD1 (7 bases). Germline V lookup: CDR1 MNHEY, CDR2 SVGAGI. V dropped 8 bases and J dropped 3 bases, with 11 bases sitting between them. This CDR3 contains 12 residues. The CDR3 DNA sequence: TGTGCCAGCTCCCAGGGGGGCTACGAGCAGTACTTC. It translates to CASSQGGYEQYF.

The rearrangement uses TRBV6-2 or TRBV6-3 and TRBJ2-3, with D possibly being TRBD2 (6 bases). Trimming stripped 5 bases from V and 5 bases from J, with 14 bases between. Germline V lookup: CDR1 MNHEY, CDR2 SVGEGT. The CDR3 is 14 residues long. CDR3 sequence (DNA): TGTGCCAGCAGTCCCAGACTAGGAGGAGATACGCAGTATTTT. Translated: CASSPRLGGDTQYF.

This clone was found a few times. The chain is built from TRBV3-1 (or the pseudogene TRBV3-2) and TRBJ2-2, with unresolved D. Germline V gives CDR1 LGHDT, CDR2 YNNKEL (reference sequence). The CDR3 runs to 15 residues. Trimming stripped 2 bases from V and 1 base from J, with 8 bases between. The CDR3 nucleotides are TGTGCCAGCAGCCAATCATACCAGAACACCGGGGAGCTGTTTTTT. This gives the protein CASSQSYQNTGELFF.

V gene TRBV3-1 (or the pseudogene TRBV3-2) combines with J gene TRBJ2-2; 7 bases are a match to TRBD1. This CDR3 spans 16 amino acids. The V segment lost 1 base and the J segment 4 bases; nucleotides outside the gene matches: 6. Germline assignment: CDR1 LGHDT and CDR2 YNNKEL (reference sequence). The CDR3 DNA follows: TGTGCCAGCAGCCAAGTTAGGGGGCACCGCACCGGGGAGCTGTTTTTT. Residues: CASSQVRGHRTGELFF.

This clone has a handful of counts. The rearrangement joins TRBV19 to TRBJ2-2; the match to TRBD2 covers 9 bases. The CDR3 is 14 residues long. The germline CDR1 and CDR2 sequences are LNHDA and SQIVND (reference sequence). V was clipped by 6 bases and J by 7 bases; unmatched bases: 6. This CDR3 is CASRPSGMNGELFF. The CDR3 DNA is TGTGCCAGTAGGCCTAGCGGGATGAACGGGGAGCTGTTTTTT.

The chain uses TRBV5-1 and TRBJ1-2; TRBD1 aligns across 9 bases. The CDR3 runs 15 residues. The J segment lost 4 bases and the V segment lost 4 bases, leaving 8 bases of the junction unmatched. The V gene's germline CDR1 is SGHRS and CDR2 YFSETQ. The CDR3 protein is CASSTGQGRGYGYTF. DNA of the CDR3: TGCGCCAGCAGCACCGGACAGGGGCGAGGCTATGGCTACACCTTC.